This T cell receptor beta chain is from a study of T-cell reconstitution after alpha-beta-depleted transplantation in children. The library targeted TCRbeta and was prepared with unique molecular identifiers. One entry per CDR3 protein, called by TCRdb with MiXCR from the PCR reads. The sample records just over 70,000 distinct CDR3 sequences, approximately 7.4% being singletons. CDR1 and CDR2 from the germline V gene are LGHNT and FRNRAP. J gave up 4 bases and V 6 bases, and 9 bases lay outside the gene matches. The CDR3 is made up of 15 amino acids. This clonotype was seen ten or more times. The chain has TRBV12-5 and TRBJ2-7; TRBD1 aligns across 10 bases. The sequences come from PBMCs from the stem cell graft donor, collected from the stem cell graft. This sequence originates from a human donor who donated a stem cell graft to a child with acute lymphoblastic leukemia. This CDR3 is CASGDPGQGLYEQYF. The DNA for the CDR3 is TGTGCTAGTGGGGACCCGGGACAGGGGTTATACGAGCAGTACTTC. The whole variable domain, filled in from reference TRBV12-5 and TRBJ2-7, reads DARVTQTPRHKVTEMGQEVTMRCQPILGHNTVFWYRQTMMQGLELLAYFRNRAPLDDSGMPKDRFSAEMPDATLATLKIQPSEPRDSAVYFCASGDPGQGLYEQYFGPGTRLTVT.